This T cell receptor (beta chain) is drawn from a study of cytomegalovirus exposure and HLA in healthy donors. TCRdb's copy holds only in-frame clones and misses some; the assay was immunoSEQ multiplex PCR. The data hold 71,000 or so clones, with over 85% observed a single time. As to this clone: Its antigen remains unidentified.

From the 120-subject validation cohort, which was separate from the roughly 710-subject first cohort, the donors were drawn. Findings and limits, study-wide: Subsequent analysis showed first-cohort TCR clusters tending to co-occur in some 120 validation repertoires.

The receptor was derived from a man younger than 35 in good health and CMV-seropositive. Sequencing was carried out using PBMCs.

CDR3 in amino acids: CASSEPGLVYGYTF. Here the CDR3 DNA reads TGTGCCAGCAGTGAACCAGGGTTGGTATATGGCTACACCTTC. This rearrangement joins TRBV25-1 to TRBJ1-2, with a weak D call TRBD1 (5 bases). Per the germline V gene, CDR1 is MGHDK and CDR2 is SYGVNS. The CDR3 totals 14 residues. Trimming shortened V by 2 bases and J by 5 bases, and 12 bases separated the two germline ends.